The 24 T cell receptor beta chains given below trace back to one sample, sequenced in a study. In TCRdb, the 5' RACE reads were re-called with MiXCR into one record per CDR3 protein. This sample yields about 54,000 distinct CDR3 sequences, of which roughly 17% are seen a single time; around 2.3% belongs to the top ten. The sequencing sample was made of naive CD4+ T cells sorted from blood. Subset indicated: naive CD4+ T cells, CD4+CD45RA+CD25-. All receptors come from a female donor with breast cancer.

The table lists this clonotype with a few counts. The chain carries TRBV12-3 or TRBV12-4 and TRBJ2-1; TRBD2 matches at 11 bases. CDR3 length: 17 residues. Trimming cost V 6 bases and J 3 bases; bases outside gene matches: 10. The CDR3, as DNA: TGTGCCAGCAGGCTTAGGAGGGGGACTAGCGGCTACAATGAGCAGTTCTTC. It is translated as CASRLRRGTSGYNEQFF.

The CDR3 DNA reads TGTGCCAGCAGCGTACTCACCGGGACTAGCATAAATGAGCAGTTCTTC. Translating it yields CASSVLTGTSINEQFF. This chain uses TRBV9 with TRBJ2-1, with 9 positions matching TRBD2. V was pared by 1 base and J by 7 bases, with 9 bases of the junction left unmatched. The CDR3 sequence is 16 residues long. Germline CDR1 reads SGDLS; CDR2 reads YYNGEE. Together with reference TRBV9 and TRBJ2-1, the CDR3 gives the full variable domain: DSGVTQTPKHLITATGQRVTLRCSPRSGDLSVYWYQQSLDQGLQFLIQYYNGEERAKGNILERFSAQQFPDLHSELNLSSLELGDSALYFCASSVLTGTSINEQFFGPGTRLTVL.

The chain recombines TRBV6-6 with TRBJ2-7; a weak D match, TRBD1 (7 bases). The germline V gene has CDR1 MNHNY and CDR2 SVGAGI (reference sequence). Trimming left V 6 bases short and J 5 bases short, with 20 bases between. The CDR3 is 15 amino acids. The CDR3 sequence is CASSPRTAGGNEQYF. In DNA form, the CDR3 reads TGTGCCAGCAGCCCGAGGACGGCAGGGGGGAACGAGCAGTACTTC.

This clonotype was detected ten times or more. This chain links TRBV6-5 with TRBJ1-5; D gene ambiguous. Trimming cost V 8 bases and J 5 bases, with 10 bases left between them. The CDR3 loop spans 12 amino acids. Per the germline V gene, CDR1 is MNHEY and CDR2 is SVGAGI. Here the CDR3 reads CASGRVDQPQHF. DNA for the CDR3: TGTGCCAGCGGGCGGGTCGATCAGCCCCAGCATTTT.

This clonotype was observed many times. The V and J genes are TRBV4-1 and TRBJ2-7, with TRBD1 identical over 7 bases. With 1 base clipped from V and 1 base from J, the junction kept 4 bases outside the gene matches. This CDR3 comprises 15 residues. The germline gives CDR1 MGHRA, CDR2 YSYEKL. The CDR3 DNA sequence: TGCGCCAGCAGCCAAGGTCGGGACAGTTCCTACGAGCAGTACTTC. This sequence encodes CASSQGRDSSYEQYF.

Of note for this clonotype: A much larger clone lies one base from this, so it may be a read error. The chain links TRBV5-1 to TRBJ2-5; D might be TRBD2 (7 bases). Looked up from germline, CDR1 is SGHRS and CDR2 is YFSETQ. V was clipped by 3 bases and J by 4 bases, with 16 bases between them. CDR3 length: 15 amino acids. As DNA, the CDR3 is TGCGCCAGCAGCTGGGGGGGCCAGTTCGGAGAGACCCAGTACTTC. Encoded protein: CASSWGGQFGETQYF. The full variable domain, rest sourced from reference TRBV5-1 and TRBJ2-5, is KAGVTQTPRYLIKTRGQQVTLSCSPISGHRSVSWYQQTPGQGLQFLFEYFSETQRNKGNFPGRFSGRQFSNSRSEMNVSTLELGDSALYLCASSWGGQFGETQYFGPGTRLLVL.

Here the CDR3 DNA reads TGTGCCAGCAGTTCATCCCTAGCGGGACATAGCACAGATACGCAGTATTTT. This encodes CASSSSLAGHSTDTQYF. This chain uses TRBV28 with TRBJ2-3, with 9 bases aligning to TRBD2. The J segment lost 0 bases and the V segment lost 4 bases, leaving 8 bases of the junction unmatched. Germline V lookup: CDR1 MDHEN, CDR2 SYDVKM. The CDR3 runs to 17 residues.

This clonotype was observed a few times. CDR3 DNA sequence: TGTGCCATCAGTGATCGATACACCGGGGAGCTGTTTTTT. Translating gives CAISDRYTGELFF. V is TRBV10-3 and J is TRBJ2-2; no reliable D call. With 3 bases removed from V and 3 bases from J, the gap between germline ends came to 5 bases. The CDR3 has 13 residues. Germline loops: CDR1 ENHRY, CDR2 SYGVKD.

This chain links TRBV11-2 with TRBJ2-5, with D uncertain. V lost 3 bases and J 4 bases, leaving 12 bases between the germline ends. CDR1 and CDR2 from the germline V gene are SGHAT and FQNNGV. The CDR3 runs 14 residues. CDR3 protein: CASSLVVESETQYF. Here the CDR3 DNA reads TGTGCCAGCAGCTTGGTTGTGGAGTCAGAGACCCAGTACTTC.

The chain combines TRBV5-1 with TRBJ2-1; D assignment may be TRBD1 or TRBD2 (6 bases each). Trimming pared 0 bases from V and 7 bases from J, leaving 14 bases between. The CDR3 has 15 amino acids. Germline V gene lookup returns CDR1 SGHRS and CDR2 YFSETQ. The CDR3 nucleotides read TGCGCCAGCAGCTTGGAGGGGGGAGAGGCAAATGAGCAGTTCTTC. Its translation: CASSLEGGEANEQFF.

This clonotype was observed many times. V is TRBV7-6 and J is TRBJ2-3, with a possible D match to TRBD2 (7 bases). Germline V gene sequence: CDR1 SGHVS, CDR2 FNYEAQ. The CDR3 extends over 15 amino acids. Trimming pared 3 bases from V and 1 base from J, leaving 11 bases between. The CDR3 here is CASSLYGGRTDTQYF. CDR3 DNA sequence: TGTGCCAGCAGCTTGTACGGGGGGCGCACAGATACGCAGTATTTT.

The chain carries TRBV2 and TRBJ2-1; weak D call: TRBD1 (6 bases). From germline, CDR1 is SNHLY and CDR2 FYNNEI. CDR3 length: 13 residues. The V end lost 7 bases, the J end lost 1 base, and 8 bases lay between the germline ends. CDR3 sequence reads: CASTGESYNEQFF. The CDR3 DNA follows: TGTGCCAGCACAGGGGAATCCTACAATGAGCAGTTCTTC.

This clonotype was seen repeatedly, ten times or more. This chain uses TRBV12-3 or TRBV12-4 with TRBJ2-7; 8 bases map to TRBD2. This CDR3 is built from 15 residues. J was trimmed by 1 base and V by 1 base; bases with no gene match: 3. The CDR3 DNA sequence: TGTGCCAGCAGTTTAGGGACTAGCAGGTCCTACGAGCAGTACTTC. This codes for CASSLGTSRSYEQYF.

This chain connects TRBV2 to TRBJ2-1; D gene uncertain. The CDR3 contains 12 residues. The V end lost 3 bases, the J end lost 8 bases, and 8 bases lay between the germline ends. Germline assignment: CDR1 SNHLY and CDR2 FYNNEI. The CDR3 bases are TGTGCCAGCAGTGATAATATCGATGAGCAGTTCTTC. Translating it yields CASSDNIDEQFF. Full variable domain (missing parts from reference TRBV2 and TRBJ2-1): EPEVTQTPSHQVTQMGQEVILRCVPISNHLYFYWYRQILGQKVEFLVSFYNNEISEKSEIFDDQFSVERPDGSNFTLKIRSTKLEDSAMYFCASSDNIDEQFFGPGTRLTVL.

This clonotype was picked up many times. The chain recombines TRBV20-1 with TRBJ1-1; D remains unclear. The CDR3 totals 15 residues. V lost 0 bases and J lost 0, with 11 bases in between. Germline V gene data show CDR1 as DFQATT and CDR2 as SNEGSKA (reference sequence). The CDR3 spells CSARDLAQMNTEAFF. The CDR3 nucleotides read TGCAGTGCTAGAGATCTCGCACAGATGAACACTGAAGCTTTCTTT.

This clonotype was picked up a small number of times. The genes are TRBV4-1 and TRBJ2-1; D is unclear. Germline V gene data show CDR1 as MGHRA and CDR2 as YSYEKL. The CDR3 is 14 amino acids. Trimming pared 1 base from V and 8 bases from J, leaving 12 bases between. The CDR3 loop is CASSQVFKGHEQFF. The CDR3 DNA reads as TGCGCCAGCAGCCAAGTTTTTAAGGGCCATGAGCAGTTCTTC.

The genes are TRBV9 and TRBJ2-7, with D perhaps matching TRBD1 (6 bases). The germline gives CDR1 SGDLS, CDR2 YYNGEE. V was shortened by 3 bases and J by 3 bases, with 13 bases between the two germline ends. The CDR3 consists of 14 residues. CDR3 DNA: TGTGCCAGCAGCGCGCTGCAGGGGAGCTACGAGCAGTACTTC. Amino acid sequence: CASSALQGSYEQYF.

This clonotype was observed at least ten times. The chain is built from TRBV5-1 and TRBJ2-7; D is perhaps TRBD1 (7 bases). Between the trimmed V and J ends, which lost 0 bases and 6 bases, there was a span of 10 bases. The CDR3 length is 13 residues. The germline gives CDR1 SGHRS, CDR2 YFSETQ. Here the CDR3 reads CASSLGQGGEQYF. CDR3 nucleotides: TGCGCCAGCAGCTTGGGACAGGGAGGCGAGCAGTACTTC.

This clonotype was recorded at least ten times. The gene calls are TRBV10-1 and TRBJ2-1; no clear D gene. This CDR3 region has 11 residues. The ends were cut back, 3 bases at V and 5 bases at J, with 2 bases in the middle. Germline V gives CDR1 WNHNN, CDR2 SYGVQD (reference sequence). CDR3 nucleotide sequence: TGCGCCAGCAGTGATAACAATGAGCAGTTCTTC. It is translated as CASSDNNEQFF.

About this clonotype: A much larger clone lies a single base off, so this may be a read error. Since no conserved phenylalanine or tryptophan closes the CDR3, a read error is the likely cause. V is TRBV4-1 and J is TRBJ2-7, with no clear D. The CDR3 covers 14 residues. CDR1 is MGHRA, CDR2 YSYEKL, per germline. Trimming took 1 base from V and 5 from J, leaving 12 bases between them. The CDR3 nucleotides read TGCGCCAGCAGCCAAGCGGCCATCACGAACGAGCAGTACCTC. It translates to CASSQAAITNEQYL.

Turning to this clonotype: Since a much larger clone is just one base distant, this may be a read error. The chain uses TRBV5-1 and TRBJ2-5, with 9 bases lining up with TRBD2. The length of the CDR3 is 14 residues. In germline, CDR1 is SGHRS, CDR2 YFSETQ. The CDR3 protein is CASSPGTSQKTQYF. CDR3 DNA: TGCGCCAGCAGCCCGGGGACTAGCCAAAAGACCCAGTACTTC.

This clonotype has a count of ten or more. The CDR3 loop is CASSFGDVDYGYTF. In nucleotides, the CDR3 is TGCGCCAGCAGCTTTGGGGACGTAGACTATGGCTACACCTTC. This rearrangement joins TRBV5-1 to TRBJ1-2; maybe TRBD1 (5 bases). Germline-derived CDR1 and CDR2 are SGHRS and YFSETQ. With 2 bases removed from V and 3 bases from J, the gap between germline ends came to 11 bases. The CDR3 loop spans 14 amino acids.

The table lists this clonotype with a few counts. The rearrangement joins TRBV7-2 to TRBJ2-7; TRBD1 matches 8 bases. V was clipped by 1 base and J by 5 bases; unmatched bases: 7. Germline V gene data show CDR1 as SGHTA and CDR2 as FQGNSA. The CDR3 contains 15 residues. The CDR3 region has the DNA TGTGCCAGCAGCTTAGGGGACAGGCGGCGCAACGAGCAGTACTTC. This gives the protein CASSLGDRRRNEQYF.

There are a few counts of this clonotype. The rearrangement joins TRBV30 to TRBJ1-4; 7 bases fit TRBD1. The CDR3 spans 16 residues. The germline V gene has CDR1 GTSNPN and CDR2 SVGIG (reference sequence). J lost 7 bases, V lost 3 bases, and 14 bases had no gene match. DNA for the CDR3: TGTGCCTGGAGAACTTTTATAACAGGGGATCGTGAAAAACTGTTTTTT. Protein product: CAWRTFITGDREKLFF.